Below, 3 T cell receptor beta chains from the same sample are listed, as sequenced in a study of T cell repertoires in cytomegalovirus infection. TCRdb reprocessed the reads with MiXCR, giving one entry per CDR3 protein. The table lists 250,000 or so distinct CDR3 sequences, about 12% of them singletons, with under 2% in the top ten. The specimen sequenced was PBMCs. Receptors were obtained from a human donor in good health (CMV status not recorded). Some clones in this sample may be carry-over from other donors' samples.

This clonotype appeared a few times. The rearrangement links TRBV6-2 or TRBV6-3 to TRBJ2-4, with D perhaps matching TRBD1 (6 bases). The CDR3 spans 17 residues. The V end lost 3 bases, the J end lost 0 bases, and 15 bases lay between the germline ends. Germline V gene lookup returns CDR1 MNHEY and CDR2 SVGEGT. CDR3 region: CASSYTTGPVAKNIQYF. CDR3 in DNA: TGTGCCAGCAGTTATACAACAGGGCCCGTAGCCAAAAACATTCAGTACTTC.

This clonotype has at least ten counts. The chain is built from TRBV7-2 and TRBJ2-3, with 10 nucleotides matching TRBD2. This CDR3 has 15 residues. The trim removed 9 bases at V and 1 base at J, leaving 7 bases unmatched. Looked up from germline, CDR1 is SGHTA and CDR2 is FQGNSA. CDR3 bases: TGTGCCAGAGGAGCGGGAGGGCCGGGCACAGATACGCAGTATTTT. Translating it yields CARGAGGPGTDTQYF.

The V gene is TRBV9, the J gene TRBJ2-5; tentative D call: TRBD1 (6 bases). The CDR3 length is 15 residues. CDR1 and CDR2 (germline): SGDLS, YYNGEE. V dropped 4 bases and J dropped 5 bases, with 18 bases sitting between them. The CDR3 nucleotides are TGTGCCAGCAGCCCTGAGGACAGAGTGTTTGAGACCCAGTACTTC. The encoded protein is CASSPEDRVFETQYF. The variable domain in full, with the rest retrieved from reference TRBV9 and TRBJ2-5, is DSGVTQTPKHLITATGQRVTLRCSPRSGDLSVYWYQQSLDQGLQFLIQYYNGEERAKGNILERFSAQQFPDLHSELNLSSLELGDSALYFCASSPEDRVFETQYFGPGTRLLVL.